This record covers a single T cell receptor (beta chain). The data belong to a study of T cell responses to AZD1222 COVID-19 vaccine. Here immunoSEQ multiplex PCR was the method, and the copy in TCRdb shows in-frame clones only, minus some. The sample yields more than 30,000 clones, approximately 87% seen once. This CDR3 region has 16 residues. Germline loops: CDR1 SGHKS, CDR2 YYEKEE (reference sequence). With V trimmed by 4 bases and J by 3 bases, 11 bases remained unmatched. The source material was peripheral blood, sampled 28 days after the second AZD1222 dose. V is TRBV5-5 and J is TRBJ2-7; TRBD1 aligns across 9 bases. This receptor was identified in an adult who received the AZD1222 COVID-19 vaccine. This CDR3 is CASSPDSGTGFYEQYF. CDR3 nucleotide sequence: TGTGCCAGCAGCCCGGATTCCGGGACAGGGTTCTACGAGCAGTACTTC.